Listed here are 8 T cell receptor beta chains from one sample, sequenced in a study of T-cell reconstitution after alpha-beta-depleted transplantation in children (dated by TCRdb to the mid-2010s). Library generation was performed with PCR. TCRdb lists the instrument as Illumina HiSeq 2500. To normalize quantification of the TCRbeta repertoire, the TCR libraries were built with molecular barcoding that relied on unique molecular identifiers. TCRdb reprocessing: public reads trimmed at Q25 with fastp, clones called with MiXCR, in-frame beta chains kept. When rows share a CDR3 protein, they turn into one entry using the most common DNA and genes. The sample table holds some 500,000 distinct CDR3 sequences, of which around 20% were seen once. The ten top clones hold 3.3% of the sample. This specimen was PBMCs from the stem cell graft donor, taken from the stem cell graft. Every receptor here comes from a human donor who donated a stem cell graft to a child with acute lymphoblastic leukemia.

A few counts support this clonotype. The chain has TRBV6-5 and TRBJ2-3; 9 bases align to TRBD2. V shed 2 bases and J 4 bases; nucleotides not matched to a gene: 10. Germline V gene data show CDR1 as MNHEY and CDR2 as SVGAGI. The CDR3 spans 17 residues. CDR3 DNA: TGTGCCAGCAGTTACACACTAGCGGGTGAGGGTGCAGATACGCAGTATTTT. This translates into CASSYTLAGEGADTQYF.

This clonotype came up a few times. This chain uses TRBV12-3 or TRBV12-4 with TRBJ2-7; 11 bases are a match to TRBD2. The V segment lost 7 bases and the J segment 6 bases; nucleotides outside the gene matches: 8. This CDR3 has 14 residues. DNA for the CDR3: TGTGCCAGCACCCGACTAGCGGGATTGGGCGAGCAGTACTTC. Its protein is CASTRLAGLGEQYF.

This chain uses TRBV15 with TRBJ2-7; 7 bases map to TRBD1. V shed 0 bases, J shed 3 bases, and the junction held 5 bases outside the gene matches. Germline V gene lookup returns CDR1 LNHNV and CDR2 YYDKDF (reference sequence). The CDR3 is 15 residues long. The CDR3 DNA follows: TGTGCCACCAGCAGAGAAAAGACAGGGCTCTACGAGCAGTACTTC. It yields the protein CATSREKTGLYEQYF. The full variable domain, with the rest looked up from reference TRBV15 and TRBJ2-7, is DAMVIQNPRYQVTQFGKPVTLSCSQTLNHNVMYWYQQKSSQAPKLLFHYYDKDFNNEADTPDNFQSRRPNTSFCFLDIRSPGLGDTAMYLCATSREKTGLYEQYFGPGTRLTVT.

The chain uses TRBV24-1 and TRBJ2-3; no firm D call. Germline V gene data show CDR1 as KGHDR and CDR2 as SFDVKD. The V gene lost 7 bases and the J gene lost 0 bases, with 10 bases spanning the gap. The CDR3 spans 14 residues. In DNA form, the CDR3 reads TGTGCCACCAGCTCTAGATGGAGCACAGATACGCAGTATTTT. It specifies CATSSRWSTDTQYF.

There are many counts of this clonotype. The V call is TRBV20-1, the J call TRBJ1-5, with no clear D. CDR1 and CDR2 (germline): DFQATT, SNEGSKA (reference sequence). V gave up 3 bases and J gave up 1 base, with 7 bases separating them. This CDR3 region has 13 residues. In DNA, the CDR3 is TGCAGTGCTAGGACGGGAAGCAATCAGCCCCAGCATTTT. Encoded protein: CSARTGSNQPQHF.

This clonotype has a handful of counts. V and J are TRBV29-1 and TRBJ2-1, with TRBD1 identical over 7 bases. CDR1 is SQVTM and CDR2 is ANQGSEA in the germline V gene. The CDR3 runs 14 residues. The V gene end was trimmed by 7 bases and the J gene end by 3 bases; junction bases not matched to a gene: 9. The CDR3 nucleotides read TGCAGCGCTTCCGGGACAGATAACTACAATGAGCAGTTCTTC. This codes for CSASGTDNYNEQFF.

The chain couples TRBV5-5 to TRBJ1-2; TRBD1 aligns across 10 bases. CDR3 length equals 15 residues. Unmatched junction bases numbered 4, after V lost 3 bases and J lost 2 bases. The germline CDR1 and CDR2 sequences are SGHKS and YYEKEE (reference sequence). CDR3 coding DNA: TGTGCCAGCAGCTGGGGGACAGGGGTAAACTATGGCTACACCTTC. It encodes CASSWGTGVNYGYTF.

The chain links TRBV5-1 to TRBJ2-1; 10 nucleotides align to TRBD1. The germline gives CDR1 SGHRS, CDR2 YFSETQ. The CDR3 is made up of 15 amino acids. V lost 3 bases, J lost 6 bases, and 6 bases stayed unmatched. CDR3 bases: TGCGCCAGCAGCTGGAGACAGGGGGCGAGCAATGAGCAGTTCTTC. It encodes CASSWRQGASNEQFF.